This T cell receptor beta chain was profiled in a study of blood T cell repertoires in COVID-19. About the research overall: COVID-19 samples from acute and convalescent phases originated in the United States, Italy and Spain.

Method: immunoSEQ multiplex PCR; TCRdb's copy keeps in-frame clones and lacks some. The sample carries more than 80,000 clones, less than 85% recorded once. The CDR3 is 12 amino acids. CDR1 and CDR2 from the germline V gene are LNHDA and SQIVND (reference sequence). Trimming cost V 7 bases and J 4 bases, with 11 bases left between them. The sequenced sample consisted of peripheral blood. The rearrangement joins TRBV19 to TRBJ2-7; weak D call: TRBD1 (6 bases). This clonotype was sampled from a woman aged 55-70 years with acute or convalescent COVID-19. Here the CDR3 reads CASTGAPYEQYF. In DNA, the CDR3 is TGTGCCAGTACAGGGGCCCCATACGAGCAGTACTTC.